One and the same sample provided the 19 T cell receptor beta chains below, sequenced in a study of long-term antiretroviral therapy in people with HIV. The libraries were made with immunoSEQ v3.0 at survey level. Here immunoSEQ multiplex PCR was the method, and the copy in TCRdb shows in-frame clones only, minus some. The table shows roughly 29,000 clones, with around three quarters occurring only once. Specimen: unsorted PBMCs, collected 0.3 years after starting antiretroviral therapy. These receptors were taken from a man aged 40-55 years with HIV.

The chain has TRBV5-4 and TRBJ1-2; 7 nucleotides match TRBD1. The CDR3 spans 14 residues. The germline CDR1 and CDR2 sequences are SGHNT and YYREEE (reference sequence). J was trimmed by 4 bases and V by 3 bases; bases with no gene match: 6. CDR3 sequence (DNA): TGTGCCAGCAGCTCTCCAAGGGACAGCTATGGCTACACCTTC. Protein sequence: CASSSPRDSYGYTF.

The chain carries TRBV5-1 and TRBJ2-7; D is uncertain. V lost 1 base to trimming and J lost 2 bases, with 10 bases between them. The length of the CDR3 is 14 residues. Per the germline V gene, CDR1 is SGHRS and CDR2 is YFSETQ. The CDR3 region has the DNA TGCGCCAGCAGCTTGTCGGCAGGACCCTACGAGCAGTACTTC. It codes for CASSLSAGPYEQYF.

The chain carries TRBV5-1 and TRBJ2-3, with 7 bases identical to TRBD1. Unmatched junction bases numbered 9, after V lost 4 bases and J lost 4 bases. Germline V gene sequence: CDR1 SGHRS, CDR2 YFSETQ. The CDR3 loop spans 15 amino acids. CDR3 loop: CASSPPTGSADTQYF. Written as DNA, the CDR3 is TGCGCCAGCAGCCCACCGACAGGGAGCGCAGATACGCAGTATTTT. Filled out from reference TRBV5-1 and TRBJ2-3, the complete variable domain reads KAGVTQTPRYLIKTRGQQVTLSCSPISGHRSVSWYQQTPGQGLQFLFEYFSETQRNKGNFPGRFSGRQFSNSRSEMNVSTLELGDSALYLCASSPPTGSADTQYFGPGTRLTVL.

The chain combines TRBV2 with TRBJ2-3; the match to TRBD2 covers 7 bases. V shed 7 bases, J shed 2 bases, and the junction held 9 bases outside the gene matches. Germline-derived CDR1 and CDR2 are SNHLY and FYNNEI. This CDR3 comprises 15 residues. CDR3 in amino acids: CASNLLAGPTDTQYF. The CDR3 bases are TGTGCCAGCAACCTATTAGCGGGCCCCACAGATACGCAGTATTTT. The full variable domain, rest sourced from reference TRBV2 and TRBJ2-3, is EPEVTQTPSHQVTQMGQEVILRCVPISNHLYFYWYRQILGQKVEFLVSFYNNEISEKSEIFDDQFSVERPDGSNFTLKIRSTKLEDSAMYFCASNLLAGPTDTQYFGPGTRLTVL.

The chain has TRBV18 and TRBJ2-7; no clear D. Trimming cost V 2 bases and J 3 bases, with 8 bases left between them. Germline V gene data show CDR1 as KGHSH and CDR2 as LQKENI. The CDR3 contains 13 residues. The CDR3 DNA follows: TGTGCCAGCTCACCAGGGCTGAGCTACGAGCAGTACTTC. The encoded protein is CASSPGLSYEQYF.

This chain uses TRBV20-1 with TRBJ2-7; D call uncertain. The CDR3 spans 11 residues. Germline values: CDR1 DFQATT, CDR2 SNEGSKA (reference sequence). V was cut by 7 bases and J by 7 bases, with 14 bases left in between. CDR3: CSVLDIPEQYF. In DNA form, the CDR3 reads TGCAGTGTTCTTGACATCCCGGAGCAGTACTTC.

The V gene is TRBV29-1, the J gene TRBJ2-1; TRBD1 aligns across 10 bases. This CDR3 contains 14 residues. Trimming removed 6 bases from V and 8 bases from J; junction bases left unmatched: 10. Germline V gene data show CDR1 as SQVTM and CDR2 as ANQGSEA. The CDR3 spells CSVKTGGAWDEQFF. The CDR3 coding sequence is TGCAGCGTCAAGACAGGGGGCGCGTGGGATGAGCAGTTCTTC.

V and J are TRBV6-6 and TRBJ2-3; 9 bases fit TRBD2. CDR1 MNHNY and CDR2 SVGAGI come from the germline V gene (reference sequence). The CDR3 covers 16 residues. Trimming cost V 7 bases and J 3 bases; bases outside gene matches: 11. CDR3 region: CASKPLAGVRTDTQYF. The DNA of the CDR3 is TGTGCCAGCAAACCCTTAGCGGGAGTGCGGACAGATACGCAGTATTTT.

The CDR3 sequence is CASSSLGGETQYF. In DNA form, the CDR3 reads TGCGCCAGCAGCTCCTTGGGCGGAGAGACCCAGTACTTC. This chain uses TRBV5-1 with TRBJ2-5; D is ambiguous. The CDR3 sequence is 13 residues long. Germline CDR1 SGHRS, CDR2 YFSETQ. V shed 3 bases and J shed 4 bases, with 10 bases lying between them.

The chain is built from TRBV18 and TRBJ1-1; D might be TRBD1 (5 bases). Germline V lookup: CDR1 KGHSH, CDR2 LQKENI. Trimming removed 7 bases from V and 4 bases from J, with 13 bases in between. CDR3 length equals 13 residues. CDR3 sequence: CASFATRGTEAFF. The CDR3, as DNA: TGTGCCAGCTTCGCGACGAGGGGCACTGAAGCTTTCTTT.

The V call is TRBV9, the J call TRBJ2-6, with no clear D. CDR1 and CDR2 from the germline V gene are SGDLS and YYNGEE. This CDR3 spans 15 amino acids. The V end lost 0 bases, the J end lost 1 base, and 5 bases lay between the germline ends. CDR3 region: CASSVGGSGANVLTF. In DNA form, the CDR3 reads TGTGCCAGCAGCGTAGGGGGTTCTGGGGCCAACGTCCTGACTTTC.

This chain connects TRBV5-1 to TRBJ1-6; the match to TRBD1 covers 9 bases. Germline lookup yields CDR1 SGHRS and CDR2 YFSETQ. The CDR3 sequence is 15 residues long. V gave up 4 bases and J gave up 8 bases; unmatched junction bases: 7. CDR3 nucleotide sequence: TGCGCCAGCAGCAGGGGACAGGGATCAGATTCACCCCTCCACTTT. Protein product: CASSRGQGSDSPLHF.

The chain employs TRBV5-1 and TRBJ2-1, with D maybe TRBD2 (6 bases). Germline CDR1 reads SGHRS; CDR2 reads YFSETQ. The ends were cut back, 5 bases at V and 10 bases at J, with 13 bases in the middle. The CDR3 is 12 residues long. This CDR3 reads CASSPTRSEQFF. In DNA form, the CDR3 reads TGCGCCAGCAGTCCGACTAGATCCGAGCAGTTCTTC.

The chain is built from TRBV29-1 and TRBJ2-3; D is unclear. Trimming left V 1 base short and J 0 bases short, with 11 bases between. The CDR3 runs 15 residues. Germline lookup yields CDR1 SQVTM and CDR2 ANQGSEA. The CDR3 reads CSVEGVPVSTDTQYF. The CDR3 DNA reads as TGCAGCGTTGAAGGTGTCCCCGTTAGCACAGATACGCAGTATTTT.

CDR3 sequence: CASGPGRNYEQYF. Written as DNA, the CDR3 is TGTGCCAGCGGACCGGGACGGAACTACGAGCAGTACTTC. This rearrangement joins TRBV27 to TRBJ2-7, with D possibly called TRBD1 or TRBD2 (5 bases each). V lost 8 bases to trimming and J lost 3 bases, with 14 bases between them. CDR3 length: 13 amino acids. Germline CDR1 reads MNHEY; CDR2 reads SMNVEV (reference sequence).

The rearrangement joins TRBV1 to TRBJ2-1; the DNA was not used to check the table's D call, TRBD2. TRBV1 represents a pseudogene. The CDR3 is made up of 18 amino acids. The CDR3 sequence is CTSSPLILAGVVCNEQFF. For the CDR3, the DNA is TGCACCAGCAGCCCTCTTATACTAGCGGGAGTGGTTTGTAATGAGCAGTTCTTC.

A single count supports this clone. The rearrangement uses TRBV7-2 and TRBJ1-2, with 11 bases identical to TRBD1. The CDR3 loop spans 14 amino acids. Trimming took 4 bases from V and 7 from J; bases not matched to a gene: 5. CDR1 is SGHTA and CDR2 is FQGNSA in the germline V gene. This CDR3 is CASSSRTGGFGYTF. The CDR3 region has the DNA TGTGCCAGCAGCTCCCGGACAGGGGGCTTTGGCTACACCTTC.

The chain carries TRBV11-2 and TRBJ2-5; possibly TRBD1 for D (6 bases). Germline lookup yields CDR1 SGHAT and CDR2 FQNNGV. The CDR3 runs to 12 residues. Trimming took 4 bases from V and 5 from J, leaving 8 bases between them. In DNA form, the CDR3 reads TGTGCCAGCAGCTCCCAGGGGGAGACCCAGTACTTC. Amino acids: CASSSQGETQYF.

The chain is built from TRBV2 and TRBJ1-1; the D is unclear. This CDR3 contains 15 residues. Trimming left V 2 bases short and J 0 bases short, with 10 bases between. Germline lookup yields CDR1 SNHLY and CDR2 FYNNEI. The CDR3 sequence: CASSEWHTMNTEAFF. The DNA for the CDR3 is TGTGCCAGCAGTGAATGGCACACCATGAACACTGAAGCTTTCTTT. Looking up the rest from reference TRBV2 and TRBJ1-1 gives the full variable domain: EPEVTQTPSHQVTQMGQEVILRCVPISNHLYFYWYRQILGQKVEFLVSFYNNEISEKSEIFDDQFSVERPDGSNFTLKIRSTKLEDSAMYFCASSEWHTMNTEAFFGQGTRLTVV.